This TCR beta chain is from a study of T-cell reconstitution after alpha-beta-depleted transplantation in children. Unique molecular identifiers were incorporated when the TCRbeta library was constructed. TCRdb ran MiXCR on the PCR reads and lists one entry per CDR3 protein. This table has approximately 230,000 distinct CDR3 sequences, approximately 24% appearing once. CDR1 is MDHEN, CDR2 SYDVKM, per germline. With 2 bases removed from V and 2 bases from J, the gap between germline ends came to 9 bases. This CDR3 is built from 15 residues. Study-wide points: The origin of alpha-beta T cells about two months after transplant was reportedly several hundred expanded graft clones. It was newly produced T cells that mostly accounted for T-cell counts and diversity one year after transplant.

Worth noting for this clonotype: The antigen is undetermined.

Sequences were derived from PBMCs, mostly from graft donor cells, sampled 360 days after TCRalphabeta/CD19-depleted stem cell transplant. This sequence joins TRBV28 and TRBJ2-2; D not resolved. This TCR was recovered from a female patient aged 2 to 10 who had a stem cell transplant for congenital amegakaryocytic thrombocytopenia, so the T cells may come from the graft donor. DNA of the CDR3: TGTGCCAGCAGTTTACAGACAACCAACACCGGGGAGCTGTTTTTT. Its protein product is CASSLQTTNTGELFF. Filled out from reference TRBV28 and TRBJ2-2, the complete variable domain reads DVKVTQSSRYLVKRTGEKVFLECVQDMDHENMFWYRQDPGLGLRLIYFSYDVKMKEKGDIPEGYSVSREKKERFSLILESASTNQTSMYLCASSLQTTNTGELFFGEGSRLTVL.